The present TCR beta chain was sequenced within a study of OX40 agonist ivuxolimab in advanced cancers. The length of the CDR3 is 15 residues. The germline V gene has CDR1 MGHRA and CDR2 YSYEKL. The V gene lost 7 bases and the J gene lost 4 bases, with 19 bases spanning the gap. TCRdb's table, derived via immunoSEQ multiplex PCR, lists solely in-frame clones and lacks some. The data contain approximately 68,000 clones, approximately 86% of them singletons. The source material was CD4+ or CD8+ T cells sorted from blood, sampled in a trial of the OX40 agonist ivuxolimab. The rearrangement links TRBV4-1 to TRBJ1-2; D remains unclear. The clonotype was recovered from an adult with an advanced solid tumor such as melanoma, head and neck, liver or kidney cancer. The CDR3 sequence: CASTSRPQRIYGYTF. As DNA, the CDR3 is TGCGCCAGCACCTCAAGGCCACAAAGAATCTATGGCTACACCTTC.